The TCR beta chain described here comes from a study of cytomegalovirus exposure and HLA in healthy donors (dated by TCRdb to about 2017). Regarding the research as a whole: In an earlier analysis of roughly 590 of the donors, 250 to 300 Gb of sequence data and 100 million or so unique TCR beta sequences from about 179 million T cells were reported. In addition to the first cohort of roughly 670 subjects, a separate validation cohort of 120 different subjects was used. All discovery cohort repertoires had been generated using a single sequencing platform. Typing coverage differed by locus: A, B, C, DRB1 and DQB1 were typed in about 620-630 donors, DQA1 in 522, DPA1 in approximately 600, and DPB1 in just under 480. The genetic ancestry cluster associated with self-reported Caucasian donors included over 65% of the 300 to 450 genotyped donors. Because of strong linkage in the cohort, four to six DR-DQ haplotypes were treated as single units for association and clustering. To study patterns of TCR occurrence, a later analysis re-analyzed previously published TCR beta repertoires from 600 to 750 donors and added high-resolution HLA genotyping. An earlier analysis of around 580 of the donors used high-throughput TCR beta sequencing to judge whether each TCR beta V gene segment behaved as functional or pseudogenic. About 300 gigabases of sequencing data and tens of millions of unique TCR sequences were included in an early release covering roughly 600 HLA-typed donors. In a later genetic analysis, genome-wide SNP genotypes for about three fifths of the roughly 670 donors were used, and that subset was treated as a discovery cohort. The study was designed to test whether signatures of past pathogen exposure could be identified by cataloging public T cell receptors. HLA typing included class I and class II loci at four-digit resolution. Donor age, sex, ethnicity and CMV serostatus were collected together with the repertoire data. Across around 400 genotyped donors of the cohort, an average of approximately 240,000 unique TCR beta nucleotide sequences per donor were sequenced, and around 20% of those sequences were non-productive. Rather than using new phenotypic data, the later analysis identified candidate immune exposures from TCR beta sequences and from how often those sequences occurred across donors. The study used immunosequencing to profile the T cell repertoires of 666 subjects and linked those repertoires to cytomegalovirus serostatus. The study combined high-throughput TCR immunosequencing, statistical association of individual TCRs with disease status, and machine learning to predict cytomegalovirus infection status. The investigation overall reported the following: The authors suggested that the approach could potentially be generalized to other disease states and immunological phenotypes. A group of highly shared sequence variants was considered likely to be a technical artifact of the sequencing pipeline. The classifier was reported to diagnose cytomegalovirus status with high specificity and sensitivity in both the original cohort and the validation cohort. Only TCR beta chains were sequenced in this cohort, and the absence of alpha or paired-chain data limited detectable features. In a later analysis, the rate of TCR association differed among HLA loci, with DRB1 alleles having the most associated TCRs and HLA-C alleles having the fewest. A further reported finding was that TCR beta sequences accurately predicted the HLA-A and HLA-B alleles for most subjects in the first cohort. Sequencing depth was assumed to be roughly uniform across donors in the presence/absence analyses, though that assumption may not hold. A total of roughly 160 TCR beta chains were listed by the study as associated with cytomegalovirus. A later analysis associated some 17,000 TCR beta sequences with specific HLA alleles at a false discovery rate of 0.05. Compared with equally common non-associated chains, HLA-associated TCR beta chains in a later analysis were more clonally expanded and had lower generation probabilities. Because counts were too low, some 17 rarely observed V segments, including chromosome 9 orphons, were excluded from the earlier analysis of 587 of the donors. Linkage disequilibrium might explain the correlated functional status among segregating V segments, but an unknown experimental factor could not be excluded. The 87-base-pair reads could not distinguish some IMGT-functional V segments, including TRBV6-2 and TRBV6-3, so those segments were excluded. Broadly in line with IMGT annotations, most TCR beta V segments showed up in productive rearrangements about 87% or about 30% of the time in an earlier analysis of several hundred of the donors. When HLA alleles, especially DR and DQ, strongly co-occurred, TCR associations were difficult to assign to individual alleles. Three of the identified cytomegalovirus-associated TCR beta chains were confirmed in vitro to be specific for cytomegalovirus antigens. CMV serostatus was the only immune exposure information available for the cohort. A later genetic analysis reported fewer N-insertions in productive TCRs among donors in an Asian-associated ancestry cluster than the roughly 720-donor mean. An association between a missense DCLRE1C variant and V-gene and J-gene trimming of TCR beta chains was found in a later genetic analysis and replicated in an independent cohort. While some public TCRs were present in many individuals, most TCR sequences turned up only very rarely across donors. Several of the top co-occurrence clusters appeared to be linked to parvovirus B19, influenza, CMV and Epstein-Barr virus, according to a later analysis. Because HLA typing was unavailable for some donors at each locus, only the typed subset was used in association tests. According to a later analysis, most CMV-associated TCR beta chains appeared to be HLA-restricted, and the HLA associations seemed to be driven largely by CMV exposure.

This clone was detected only once. Its antigen remains undetermined. Qualities for individual bases were not recorded, and no much larger clone is one base off. The cohort comprised 670 or so healthy bone marrow donors. At the time of sampling, every cohort member was nominally healthy, though immune exposures that went unrecorded were likely present. The donor tested CMV seropositive and was one of the 289 seropositive cohort members. Every donor gave a peripheral blood sample, and the peripheral blood mononuclear cells from that sample were used for TCR beta sequencing. The Qiagen DNeasy Blood Extraction Kit was used to extract genomic DNA from the blood cell samples. Receptors were amplified or captured by the immunoSEQ multiplex PCR assay. For the multiplex PCR, a mixture combining 60 forward primers for TCR Vbeta segments and 13 reverse primers for TCR Jbeta segments was used. Amplification of the CDR3 region of rearranged TCR beta genes was performed with a multiplex PCR assay on genomic DNA. The Illumina HiSeq System was used to sequence the amplified TCR beta libraries as 87-base-pair reads. The original pipeline was this. A later analysis tallied roughly 76 million unique TCR beta chains across the 666 repertoires, and approximately 11 million of those chains were shared by two or more donors. A nearest-neighbor algorithm error-corrected the raw reads and collapsed the reads into unique sequences, merging closely related sequences to remove PCR and sequencing errors. To assign V, D and J gene segments, CDR3 sequences were aligned to IMGT reference sequences. Each retained sequence needed at least a six-nucleotide match to both a V gene segment and a J gene segment. A rearrangement was called productive if the CDR3 had no stop codons and remained in frame with V and J, and every other rearrangement was called non-productive. Following IMGT convention, CDR3 was defined as the stretch from the second conserved V-encoded cysteine to the conserved J-encoded phenylalanine. Sequences without an unambiguous match to a single V gene segment were excluded from the earlier analysis of 587 of the donors. An earlier analysis of fewer than 650 of the donors classified V segments as functional when productive rearrangements were above 56.7% and as segregating when the standard deviation between donors was above 5%. To diagnose cytomegalovirus status from the catalog of TCR beta chain sequences, a statistical classification framework was built. A later analysis assigned V and J genes by comparing TCR nucleotide sequences with IMGT/GENE-DB human TR gene sequences. A later analysis assigned CDR3 sequences and most-parsimonious VDJ recombination scenarios with the TCRdist pipeline. In a later analysis, each TCR beta chain was defined by its CDR3 amino acid sequence together with its V-gene family, and reads without a unique V-gene family were excluded. In a later analysis, around 650 highly shared, low-generation-probability nucleotide sequences were removed to address suspected cross-contamination and a sequencing artifact. In a later analysis, a clonal expansion index for each public chain was calculated from normalized within-repertoire ranks of inferred template counts. In a later analysis, generation probabilities were computed using a VDJ recombination model fitted to out-of-frame rearrangements, and the results were checked against IGoR. In a later analysis, hypergeometric tests were used to score TCR-TCR, TCR-HLA and TCR-CMV co-occurrence, with a repertoire-size bias correction applied to TCR pairs. A later analysis estimated false discovery rates by permuting HLA or CMV assignments 20 times. A later analysis grouped co-occurring TCRs with DBSCAN, adding TCRdist sequence similarity when clustering within HLA-allele-positive subsets. Co-occurrence clustering excluded repertoires with fewer than 30,000 or more than 120,000 public chains, plus five with anomalous nucleotide sharing. What TCRdb holds here is the immuneACCESS table cut down to in-frame rearrangements. Part of the clones is not present; checked against another copy, under half of the missing clones reflect an unresolved V gene, and the others are unexplained. Clonal size and the V and J genes are those of that table, whereas D and trimming came from the DNA. This sample has 55,000 to 70,000 clones in its table, and 60% to 80% of those were observed once. Of the sample, 5% is held by the ten largest clones.

Trimming removed 5 bases from V and 7 bases from J; the gene matches leave 3 bases unexplained. Spanning cysteine to phenylalanine, the CDR3 consists of 14 amino acids. Only the CDR3 DNA stays, 42 bases, in frame from base 1. CDR1 and CDR2, looked up from the germline V gene, are SGHTA and FQGTGA. Sequencing was performed on PBMCs. The chain couples TRBV7-3 to TRBJ1-6, with 9 central nucleotides matching TRBD1. The sequence derives from a male donor in good health and CMV-seropositive. The DNA reads as follows: TGTGCCAGCAGCAACGGACAGGGGAATTCACCCCTCCACTTT. Its protein reads: CASSNGQGNSPLHF. The full variable domain, completed from the reference TRBV7-3 and TRBJ1-6 proteins outside the CDR3, reads GAGVSQTPSNKVTEKGKYVELRCDPISGHTALYWYRQSLGQGPEFLIYFQGTGAADDSGLPNDRFFAVRPEGSVSTLKIQRTERGDSAVYLCASSNGQGNSPLHFGNGTRLTVT.